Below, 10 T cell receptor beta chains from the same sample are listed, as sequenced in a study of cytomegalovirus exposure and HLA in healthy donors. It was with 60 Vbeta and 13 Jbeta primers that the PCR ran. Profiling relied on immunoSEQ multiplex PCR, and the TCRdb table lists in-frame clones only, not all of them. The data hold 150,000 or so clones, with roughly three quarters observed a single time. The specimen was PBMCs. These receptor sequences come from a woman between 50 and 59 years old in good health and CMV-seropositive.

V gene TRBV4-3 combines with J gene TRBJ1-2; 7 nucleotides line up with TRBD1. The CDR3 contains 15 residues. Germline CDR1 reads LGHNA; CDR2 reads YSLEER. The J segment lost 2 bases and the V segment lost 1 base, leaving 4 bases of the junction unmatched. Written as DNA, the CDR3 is TGCGCCAGCAGCCAAGGGCCAGGGGGAAACTATGGCTACACCTTC. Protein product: CASSQGPGGNYGYTF.

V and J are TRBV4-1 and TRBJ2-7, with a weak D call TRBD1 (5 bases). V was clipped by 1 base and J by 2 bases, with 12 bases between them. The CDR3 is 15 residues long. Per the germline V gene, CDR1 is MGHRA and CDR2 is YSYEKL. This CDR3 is CASSQVGREAYEQYF. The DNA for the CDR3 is TGCGCCAGCAGCCAAGTAGGCAGGGAAGCCTACGAGCAGTACTTC.

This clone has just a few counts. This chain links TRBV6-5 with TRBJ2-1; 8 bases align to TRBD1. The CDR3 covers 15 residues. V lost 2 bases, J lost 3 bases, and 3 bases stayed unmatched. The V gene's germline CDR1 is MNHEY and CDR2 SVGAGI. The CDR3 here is CASSYDRGNYNEQFF. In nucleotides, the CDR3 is TGTGCCAGCAGTTACGACAGGGGAAACTACAATGAGCAGTTCTTC.

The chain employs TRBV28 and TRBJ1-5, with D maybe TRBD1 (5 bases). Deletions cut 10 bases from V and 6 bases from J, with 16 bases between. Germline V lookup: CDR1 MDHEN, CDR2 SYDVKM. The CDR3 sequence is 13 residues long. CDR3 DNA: TGTGCCACCCGGCGGGGCTCGGGTCAGCCCCAGCATTTT. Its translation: CATRRGSGQPQHF.

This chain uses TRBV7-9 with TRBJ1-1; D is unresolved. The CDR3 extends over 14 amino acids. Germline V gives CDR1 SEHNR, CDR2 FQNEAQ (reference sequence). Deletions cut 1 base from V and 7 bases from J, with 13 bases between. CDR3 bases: TGTGCCAGCAGCTTAGGGGGTCGGGAGAGTGAAGCTTTCTTT. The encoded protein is CASSLGGRESEAFF.

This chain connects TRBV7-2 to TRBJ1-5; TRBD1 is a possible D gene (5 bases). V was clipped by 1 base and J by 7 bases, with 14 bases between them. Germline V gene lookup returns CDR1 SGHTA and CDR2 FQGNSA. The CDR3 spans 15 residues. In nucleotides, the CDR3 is TGTGCCAGCAGCTTAGGGGTCGGGGGATACCAGCCCCAGCATTTT. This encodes CASSLGVGGYQPQHF.

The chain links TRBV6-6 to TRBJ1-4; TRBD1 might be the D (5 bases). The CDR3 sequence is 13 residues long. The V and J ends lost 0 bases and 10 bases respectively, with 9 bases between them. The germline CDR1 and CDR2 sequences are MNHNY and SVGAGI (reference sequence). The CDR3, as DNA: TGTGCCAGCAGTTACTCCGGGGGGGGAAAACTGTTTTTT. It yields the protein CASSYSGGGKLFF.

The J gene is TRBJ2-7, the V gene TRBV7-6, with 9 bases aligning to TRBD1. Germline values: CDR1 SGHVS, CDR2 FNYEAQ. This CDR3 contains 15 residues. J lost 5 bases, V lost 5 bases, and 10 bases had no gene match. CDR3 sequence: CASSMRTGTGNEQYF. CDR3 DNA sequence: TGTGCCAGCAGCATGAGAACCGGGACAGGGAACGAGCAGTACTTC. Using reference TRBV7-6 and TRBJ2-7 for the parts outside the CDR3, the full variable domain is GAGVSQSPRYKVTKRGQDVALRCDPISGHVSLYWYRQALGQGPEFLTYFNYEAQQDKSGLPNDRFSAERPEGSISTLTIQRTEQRDSAMYRCASSMRTGTGNEQYFGPGTRLTVT.

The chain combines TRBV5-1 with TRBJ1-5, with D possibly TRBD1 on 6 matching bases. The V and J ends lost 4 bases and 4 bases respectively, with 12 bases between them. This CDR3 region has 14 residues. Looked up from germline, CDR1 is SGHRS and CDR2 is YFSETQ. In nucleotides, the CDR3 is TGCGCCAGCAGCACAGGGAGCCCAAATCAGCCCCAGCATTTT. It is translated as CASSTGSPNQPQHF.

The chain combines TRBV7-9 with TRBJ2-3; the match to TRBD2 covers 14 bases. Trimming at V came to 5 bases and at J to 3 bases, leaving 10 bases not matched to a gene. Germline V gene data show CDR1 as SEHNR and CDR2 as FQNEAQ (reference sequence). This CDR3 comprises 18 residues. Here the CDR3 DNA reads TGTGCCAGCAGCGCTGGGACTAGCGGGAGCGGGGGGACAGATACGCAGTATTTT. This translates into CASSAGTSGSGGTDTQYF. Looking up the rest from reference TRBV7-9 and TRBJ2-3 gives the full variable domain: DTGVSQNPRHKITKRGQNVTFRCDPISEHNRLYWYRQTLGQGPEFLTYFQNEAQLEKSRLLSDRFSAERPKGSFSTLEIQRTEQGDSAMYLCASSAGTSGSGGTDTQYFGPGTRLTVL.